This entry concerns a single TCR beta chain. TCRdb passed the 5' RACE reads through MiXCR, listing each CDR3 protein once. The sample shows about 39,000 distinct CDR3 sequences, 4.5% to 7% of them seen only once. The record originates from a study of early T cells in non-severe SARS-CoV-2 infection. J was trimmed by 0 bases and V by 4 bases; bases with no gene match: 4. The CDR3 has 17 amino acids. CDR1 and CDR2 from the germline V gene are LGHDT and YNNKEL (reference sequence). The gene calls are TRBV3-1 and TRBJ2-6; the match to TRBD2 covers 9 bases. This sequence originates from an adult who was a healthcare worker with PCR-confirmed SARS-CoV-2 infection or an uninfected control (not recorded which). Material: whole blood, obtained at baseline. CDR3 region: CASSRLAASSGANVLTF. The CDR3 nucleotides are TGTGCCAGCAGCCGACTAGCGGCGAGCTCTGGGGCCAACGTCCTGACTTTC.